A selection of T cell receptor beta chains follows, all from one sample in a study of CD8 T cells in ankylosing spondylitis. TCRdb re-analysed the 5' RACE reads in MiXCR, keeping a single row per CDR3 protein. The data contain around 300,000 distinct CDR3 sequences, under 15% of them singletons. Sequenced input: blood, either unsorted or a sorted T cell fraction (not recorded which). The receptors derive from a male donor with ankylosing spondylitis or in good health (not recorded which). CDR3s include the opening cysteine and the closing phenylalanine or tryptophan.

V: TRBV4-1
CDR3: CASSHPRGGGKAFF

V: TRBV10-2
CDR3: CASSRGGQGPVNNEQYF

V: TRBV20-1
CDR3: CSVRFSGGSLKGETQYF

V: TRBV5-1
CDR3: CASSPHGTMGADTQYF

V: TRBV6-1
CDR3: CATRSMTVLVEKLFF

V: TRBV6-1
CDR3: CASRTKQGFYGYTF

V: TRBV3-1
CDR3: CASSQDPIYNEQFF

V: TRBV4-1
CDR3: CASSQVLAGVTYNEQFF

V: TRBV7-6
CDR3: CASSLAHGGNYEQYF

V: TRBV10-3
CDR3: CAISARDSGNTIYF

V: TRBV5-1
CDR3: CASSLSGTGRVGEKLFF

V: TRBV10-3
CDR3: CAIMTRRGELFF

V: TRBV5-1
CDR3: CASSPTPTGTGNDEQFF

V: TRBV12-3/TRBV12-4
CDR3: CASSRDRDEKLFF

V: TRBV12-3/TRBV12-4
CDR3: CASSPDYTQYF

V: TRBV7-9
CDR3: CAGSSGLSTFSYEQYF